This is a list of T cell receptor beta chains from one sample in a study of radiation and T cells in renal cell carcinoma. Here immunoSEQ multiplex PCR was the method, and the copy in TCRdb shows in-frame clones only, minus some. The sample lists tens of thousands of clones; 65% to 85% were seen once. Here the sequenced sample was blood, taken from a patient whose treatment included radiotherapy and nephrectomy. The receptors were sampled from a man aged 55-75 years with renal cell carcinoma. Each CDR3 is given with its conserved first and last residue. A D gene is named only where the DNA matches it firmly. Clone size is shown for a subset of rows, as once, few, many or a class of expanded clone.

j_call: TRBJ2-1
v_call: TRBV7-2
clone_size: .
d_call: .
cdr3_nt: TGTGCCAGCAGCTTAGTGTTTAGCGGAATAAGCTCCTACAATGAGCAGTTCTTC
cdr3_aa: CASSLVFSGISSYNEQFF

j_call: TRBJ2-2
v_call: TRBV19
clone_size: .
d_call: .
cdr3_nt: TGTGCCAGTAGTATAGGAGGACCTACCGGGGAGCTGTTTTTT
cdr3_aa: CASSIGGPTGELFF

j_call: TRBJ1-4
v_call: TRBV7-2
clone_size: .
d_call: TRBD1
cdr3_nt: TGTGCCAGCAGCTTTGACAGGGTTAATGAAAAACTGTTTTTT
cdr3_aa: CASSFDRVNEKLFF

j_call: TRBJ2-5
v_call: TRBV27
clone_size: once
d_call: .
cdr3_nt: TGTGCCAGCAGTCCTTATATGGGGTTCAGCGACCAAGAGACCCAGTACTTC
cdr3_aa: CASSPYMGFSDQETQYF

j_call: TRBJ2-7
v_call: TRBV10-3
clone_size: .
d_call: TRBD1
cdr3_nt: TGTGCCATCAGTGGACAAGGGGGCTCAGAGGAGCAGTACTTC
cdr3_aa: CAISGQGGSEEQYF

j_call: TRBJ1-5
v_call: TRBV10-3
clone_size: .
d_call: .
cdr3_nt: TGTGCCATCAGTGAGTCGGAAAGCAATCAGCCCCAGCATTTT
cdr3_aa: CAISESESNQPQHF

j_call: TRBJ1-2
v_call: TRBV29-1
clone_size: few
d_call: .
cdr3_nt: TGCAGCGTTGGGGGGATTAATGGCTACACCTTC
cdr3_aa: CSVGGINGYTF

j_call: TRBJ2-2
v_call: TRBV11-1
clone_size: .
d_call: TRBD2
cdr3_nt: TGTGCCAGCAGCCGGGGACTAGCGGGCACCGGGGAGCTGTTTTTT
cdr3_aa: CASSRGLAGTGELFF

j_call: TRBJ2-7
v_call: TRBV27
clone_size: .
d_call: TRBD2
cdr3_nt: TGTGCCAGCAGTTTAGGGACTAGCGGGAGAGGGGGAATGAGGAACGAGCAGTACTTC
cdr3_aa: CASSLGTSGRGGMRNEQYF

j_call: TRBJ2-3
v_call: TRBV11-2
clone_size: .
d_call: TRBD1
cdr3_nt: TGTGCCAGCAGCATAAGGACAGGAAGCACAGATACGCAGTATTTT
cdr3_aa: CASSIRTGSTDTQYF

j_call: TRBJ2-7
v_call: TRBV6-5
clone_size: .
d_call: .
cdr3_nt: TGTGCCACCAAACTCCAAGGGGCTAGCGCTATCGAGCAGTACTTC
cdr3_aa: CATKLQGASAIEQYF

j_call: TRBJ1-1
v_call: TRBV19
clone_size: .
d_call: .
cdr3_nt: TGTGCCAGTAGTATTGGGCGGAAGAACACTGAAGCTTTCTTT
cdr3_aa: CASSIGRKNTEAFF

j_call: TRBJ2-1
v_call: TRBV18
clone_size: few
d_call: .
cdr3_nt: TGTGCCAGCTCACCACCTGGAAGCTCCTACAATGAGCAGTTCTTC
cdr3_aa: CASSPPGSSYNEQFF

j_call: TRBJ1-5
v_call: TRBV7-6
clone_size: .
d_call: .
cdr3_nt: TGTGCCAGCAGCCCCGGGGCTGAACTCAATCAGCCCCAGCATTTT
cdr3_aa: CASSPGAELNQPQHF

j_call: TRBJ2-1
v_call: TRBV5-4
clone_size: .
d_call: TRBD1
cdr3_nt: TGTGCCAGCAGCCATCGGACAGGGGTGGCAGGCAATGAGCAGTTCTTC
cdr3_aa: CASSHRTGVAGNEQFF

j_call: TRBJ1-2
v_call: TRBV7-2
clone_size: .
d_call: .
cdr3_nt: TGTGCCAGCAGCCAACTCAGCGGGGCTTTAGGCTACACCTTC
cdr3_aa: CASSQLSGALGYTF

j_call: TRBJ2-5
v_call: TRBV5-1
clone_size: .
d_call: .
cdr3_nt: TGCGCCAGCAGCTTCAGTTCCGGGGCCCAAGAGACCCAGTACTTC
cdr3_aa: CASSFSSGAQETQYF

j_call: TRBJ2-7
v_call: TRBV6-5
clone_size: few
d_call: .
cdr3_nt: TGTGCCAGCACTATCCCACGTGGGGGCTCCTACGAGCAGTACTTC
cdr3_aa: CASTIPRGGSYEQYF

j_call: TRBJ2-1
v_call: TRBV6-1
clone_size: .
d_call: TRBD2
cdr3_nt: TGTGCCAGCAGTTCTAGCGGCAATGAGCAGTTCTTC
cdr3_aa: CASSSSGNEQFF

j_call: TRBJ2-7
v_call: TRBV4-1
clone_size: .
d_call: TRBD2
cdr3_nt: TGCGCCAGCAGACTGGGACTAGCGGGAGGACACTACGAGCAGTACTTC
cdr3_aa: CASRLGLAGGHYEQYF

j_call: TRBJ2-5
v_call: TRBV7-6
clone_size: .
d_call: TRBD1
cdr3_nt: TGTGCCAGCAGCTCCTGGACAGGGGGCGAAGAGACCCAGTACTTC
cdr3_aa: CASSSWTGGEETQYF

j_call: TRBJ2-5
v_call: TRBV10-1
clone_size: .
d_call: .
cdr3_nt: TGCGCCAGCAGTGATCCGGGAGAGCAAGAGACCCAGTACTTC
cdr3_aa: CASSDPGEQETQYF

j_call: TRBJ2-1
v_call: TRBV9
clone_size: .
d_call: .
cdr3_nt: TGTGCCAGCAGCGTAGTTTCGAGCCAGGAGCAGTTCTTC
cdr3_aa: CASSVVSSQEQFF

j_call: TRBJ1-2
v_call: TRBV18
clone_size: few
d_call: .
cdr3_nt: TGTGCCAGCTCACCACCGGTCTATTGGGGGTATGGCTACACCTTC
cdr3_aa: CASSPPVYWGYGYTF

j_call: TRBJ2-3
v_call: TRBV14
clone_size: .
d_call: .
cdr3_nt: TGTGCCAGCAGCCAGCTAGCAATAAGCACAGATACGCAGTATTTT
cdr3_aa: CASSQLAISTDTQYF

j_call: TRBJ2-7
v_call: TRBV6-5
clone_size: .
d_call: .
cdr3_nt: TGTGCCAGCTCCAACCGGGATGATCGGTTTTACGAGCAGTACTTC
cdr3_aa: CASSNRDDRFYEQYF

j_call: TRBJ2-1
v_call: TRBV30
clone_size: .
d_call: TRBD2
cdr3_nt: TGTGCCTGGTTAAAGGGACTAGCGGGATACAATGAGCAGTTCTTC
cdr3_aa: CAWLKGLAGYNEQFF

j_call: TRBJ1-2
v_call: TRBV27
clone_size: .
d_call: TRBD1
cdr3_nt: TGTGCCAGCAGTCGCACCCGGACAGGAACAAACTATGGCTACACCTTC
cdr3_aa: CASSRTRTGTNYGYTF

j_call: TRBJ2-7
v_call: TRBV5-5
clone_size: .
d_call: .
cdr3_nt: TGTGCCAGCAGCTTGGGAGCGGCGGCCTACGAGCAGTACTTC
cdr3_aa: CASSLGAAAYEQYF

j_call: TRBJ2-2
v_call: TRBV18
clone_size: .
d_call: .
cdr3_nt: TGTGCCAGCTCACCCCAGAGTTTTGACACCGGGGAGCTGTTTTTT
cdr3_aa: CASSPQSFDTGELFF

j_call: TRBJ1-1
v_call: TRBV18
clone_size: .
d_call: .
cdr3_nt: TGTGCCAGCTCACCAGACTTGAGCACTGAAGCTTTCTTT
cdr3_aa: CASSPDLSTEAFF

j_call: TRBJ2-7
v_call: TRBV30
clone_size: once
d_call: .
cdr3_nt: TGTGCCTGGAGTCATCAATACGAGCAGTACTTC
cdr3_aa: CAWSHQYEQYF

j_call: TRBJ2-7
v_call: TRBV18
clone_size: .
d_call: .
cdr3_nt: TGTGCCAGCTCACCCGGACCCTACGAGCAGTACTTC
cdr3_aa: CASSPGPYEQYF

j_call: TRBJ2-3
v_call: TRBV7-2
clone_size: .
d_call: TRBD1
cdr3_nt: TGTGCCAGCAGCTATCAAGGACAGGGGGCAGATACGCAGTATTTT
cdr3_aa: CASSYQGQGADTQYF

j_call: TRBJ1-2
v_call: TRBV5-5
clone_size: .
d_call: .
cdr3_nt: TGTGCCAGCAGCTTGGGATCGTCGGCAGGCTATGGCTACACCTTC
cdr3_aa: CASSLGSSAGYGYTF